The text below deals with one T cell receptor beta chain. Its specificity is unknown. Sequence at one end of the junction differs from germline and may be a read error. These data originate in a study of Graves' ophthalmopathy and Graves' hyperthyroidism. Study-wide results and limits: Most expanded thyroid clonotypes above 0.001 frequency also appeared in blood. Ophthalmopathy progression prediction by the model yielded a sensitivity of roughly 67% and a specificity of approximately 77%.

The authors amplified TCR beta CDR3 regions from RNA transcripts. Second-round multiplex PCR came after first-round RT-PCR with HTBI primers. TCRdb itself ran the multiplex PCR reads through MiXCR, one entry per CDR3 protein. The table shows about 400,000 distinct CDR3 sequences, with 18% occurring only once. CDR1 is DFQATT and CDR2 is SNEGSKA in the germline V gene (reference sequence). CDR3 size: 14 residues. This TCR was sampled from a woman younger than 30 with Graves' ophthalmopathy. V is TRBV20-1 and J is TRBJ2-7; D not certain. Sequencing used peripheral blood. The CDR3 region is CSARSVGITYEQHF. The CDR3 nucleotides are TGCAGTGCTAGATCTGTTGGCATCACCTACGAGCAGCACTTC.